This T cell receptor (beta chain) was retrieved from a study of shared clonotypes between healthy human individuals. The CDR3 extends over 14 amino acids. Trimming removed 0 bases at V and 4 bases at J, with 9 bases between. CDR1 and CDR2 (germline): SEHNR, FQNEAQ (reference sequence). Sequencing was performed with immunoSEQ multiplex PCR; in TCRdb, only in-frame clones are kept and a portion is missing. The table has about 690,000 clones, around 90% seen once. The V and J genes are TRBV7-9 and TRBJ1-2; no firm D call. The sequenced material came from memory CD8+ T cells from PBMCs. The subset is: CD45RO+ cells pooled with CCR7-negative TemRA cells. The receptor was derived from a man aged 18 to 35 in good health. Some clones in this sample may be carry-over from other donors' samples. CDR3 DNA: TGTGCCAGCAGCTTAGCCGACCGTACCTATGGCTACACCTTC. Its protein product is CASSLADRTYGYTF.